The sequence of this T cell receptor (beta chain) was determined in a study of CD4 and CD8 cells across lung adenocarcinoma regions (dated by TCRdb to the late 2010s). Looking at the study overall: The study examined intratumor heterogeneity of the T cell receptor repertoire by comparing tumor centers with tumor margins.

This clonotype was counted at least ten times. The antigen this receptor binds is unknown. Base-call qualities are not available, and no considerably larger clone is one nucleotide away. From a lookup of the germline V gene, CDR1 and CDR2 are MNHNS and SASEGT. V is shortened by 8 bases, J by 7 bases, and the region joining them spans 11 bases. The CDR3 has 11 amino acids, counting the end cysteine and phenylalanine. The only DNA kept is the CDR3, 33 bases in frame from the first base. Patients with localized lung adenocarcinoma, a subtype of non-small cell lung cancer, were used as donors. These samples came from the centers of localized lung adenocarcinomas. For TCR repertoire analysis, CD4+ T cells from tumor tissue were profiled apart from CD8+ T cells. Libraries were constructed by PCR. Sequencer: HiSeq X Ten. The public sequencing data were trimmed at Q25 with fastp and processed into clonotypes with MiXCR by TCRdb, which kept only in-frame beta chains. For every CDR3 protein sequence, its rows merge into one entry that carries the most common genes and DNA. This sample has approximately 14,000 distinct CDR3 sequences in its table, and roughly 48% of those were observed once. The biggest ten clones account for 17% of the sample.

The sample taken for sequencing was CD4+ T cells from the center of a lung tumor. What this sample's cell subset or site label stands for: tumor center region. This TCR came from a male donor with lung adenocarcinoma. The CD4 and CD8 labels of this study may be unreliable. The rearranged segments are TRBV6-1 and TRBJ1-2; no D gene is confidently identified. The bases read TGTGCCAGCTTAAGTATGCTTGGCTACACCTTC. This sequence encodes CASLSMLGYTF.